The 5 T cell receptor beta chains listed next were all sequenced from one sample in a study of blood T cell repertoires in COVID-19. TCRdb's copy holds only in-frame clones and misses some; the assay was immunoSEQ multiplex PCR. Of 40,000 or so clones in the sample, 91% were seen once. Sample: peripheral blood. Receptor source: a man aged 45-65 years with active COVID-19.

This clone is a singleton in its sample. This chain connects TRBV3-1 (or the pseudogene TRBV3-2) to TRBJ1-1, with unresolved D. Germline CDR1 is LGHDT and CDR2 is YNNKEL (reference sequence). The CDR3 contains 16 residues. Between the trimmed V and J ends, which lost 1 base and 4 bases, there was a span of 16 bases. The CDR3 nucleotides read TGTGCCAGCAGCCAAGTCTCAGGAAGCTTAGGCACTGAAGCTTTCTTT. It translates to CASSQVSGSLGTEAFF.

The chain employs TRBV19 and TRBJ1-1; 9 bases map to TRBD1. The CDR3 is 16 residues long. The germline V gene encodes CDR1 LNHDA and CDR2 SQIVND (reference sequence). Trimming removed 6 bases from V and 12 bases from J; junction bases left unmatched: 20. The CDR3 DNA follows: TGTGCCAGTAGGCAGACAGAGGGACAGGGCGCGATTGAGACTTTCTTT. It encodes CASRQTEGQGAIETFF.

This chain connects TRBV7-9 to TRBJ1-4, with 7 bases that match TRBD1. Germline-derived CDR1 and CDR2 are SEHNR and FQNEAQ (reference sequence). CDR3 length: 15 amino acids. Trimming at V came to 4 bases and at J to 8 bases, leaving 10 bases not matched to a gene. CDR3 DNA sequence: TGTGCCAGCAGCTACTACAGGGGCGCGGGGGAAAAACTGTTTTTT. Translating it yields CASSYYRGAGEKLFF.

The chain combines TRBV14 with TRBJ2-1; D gene unclear. Trimming stripped 4 bases from V and 15 bases from J, with 19 bases between. The CDR3 is 13 amino acids. Germline lookup yields CDR1 SGHDN and CDR2 FVKESK. The CDR3 loop is CASSLLDKHHRFF. Here the CDR3 DNA reads TGTGCCAGCAGCCTTCTTGACAAACACCATCGGTTCTTC.

V is TRBV7-2 and J is TRBJ2-4, with D tentatively TRBD2 (5 bases). The CDR3 covers 15 residues. Germline assignment: CDR1 SGHTA and CDR2 FQGNSA. The V and J ends lost 4 bases and 6 bases respectively, with 16 bases between them. CDR3: CASSSILGARNIQYF. CDR3 in DNA: TGTGCCAGCAGCTCCATACTAGGCGCTCGAAACATTCAGTACTTC.